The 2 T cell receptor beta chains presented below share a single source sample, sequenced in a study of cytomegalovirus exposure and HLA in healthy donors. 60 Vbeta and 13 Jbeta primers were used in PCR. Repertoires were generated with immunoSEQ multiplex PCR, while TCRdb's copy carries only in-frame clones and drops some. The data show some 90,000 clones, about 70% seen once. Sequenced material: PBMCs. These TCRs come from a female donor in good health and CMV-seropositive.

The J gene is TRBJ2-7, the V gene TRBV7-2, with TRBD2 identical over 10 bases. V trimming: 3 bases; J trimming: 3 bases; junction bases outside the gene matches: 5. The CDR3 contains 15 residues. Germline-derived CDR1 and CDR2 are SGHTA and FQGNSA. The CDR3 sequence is CASSFRLAGDYEQYF. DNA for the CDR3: TGTGCCAGCAGCTTCCGGCTAGCGGGGGACTACGAGCAGTACTTC.

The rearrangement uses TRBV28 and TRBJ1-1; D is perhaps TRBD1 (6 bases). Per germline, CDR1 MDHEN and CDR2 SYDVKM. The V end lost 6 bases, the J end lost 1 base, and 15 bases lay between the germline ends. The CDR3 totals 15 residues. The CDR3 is CASSLGGARNTEAFF. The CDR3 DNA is TGTGCCAGCAGCTTGGGGGGGGCTAGGAACACTGAAGCTTTCTTT.